The rows below give T cell receptor beta chains drawn from one sample of a study of T cell repertoires in cytomegalovirus infection. What these receptors recognize is not known. TCRdb fed the reads into MiXCR, producing one record per CDR3 protein. The sample lists roughly 120,000 distinct CDR3 sequences; 9.5% to 13% were seen once. Specimen: PBMCs, sequenced either directly or after in vitro stimulation (not recorded which). The receptors here all came from a human donor in good health (CMV status not recorded). Some clones in this sample may be carry-over from other donors' samples. The conserved cysteine and the conserved F or W are not part of the CDR3 here. The order of the fields is clone size, J gene, V gene, CDR3 protein. Only some rows state a clone size, as once, few, many or a class for expanded clones.

>many|TRBJ1-4|TRBV7-8
ASSRQNEKLF
>.|TRBJ1-5|TRBV12-3/TRBV12-4
ASSLASRNQPQH
>many|TRBJ1-2|TRBV28
ASSLLGARGGYT
>many|TRBJ2-7|TRBV20-1
SARPLLPPYEQY
>.|TRBJ2-2|TRBV24-1
ATSAGETGELF
>many|TRBJ2-3|TRBV12-3/TRBV12-4
ASGPVAGSQDTQY
>few|TRBJ1-5|TRBV30
AWSYGQEGNQPQH
>.|TRBJ2-1|TRBV7-8
ASSQGFINEQF
>few|TRBJ1-6|TRBV5-1
ASSRDEDNSPLH
>many|TRBJ1-2|TRBV7-8
ASSLGQGLNYGYT
>few|TRBJ2-5|TRBV2
ASSRTRATQETQY
>many|TRBJ1-2|TRBV19
ASTDSGTGRYGYT
>.|TRBJ2-7|TRBV20-1
SARSALAVYEQY
>many|TRBJ2-7|TRBV7-2
ASSRGATEPREQY
>many|TRBJ2-5|TRBV7-9
ASSAGQIQETQY
>.|TRBJ2-1|TRBV5-1
ASSPPSDEQF
>many|TRBJ1-6|TRBV7-8
ASSPTVQSNSPLH
>many|TRBJ2-5|TRBV7-2
ASSLDRGQQETQY
>.|TRBJ2-7|TRBV10-3
AISLKGGLTDEQY
>.|TRBJ1-6|TRBV12-3/TRBV12-4
ASILETGGGNSPLH
>few|TRBJ2-7|TRBV20-1
SALIAAPYEQY
>few|TRBJ1-4|TRBV12-3/TRBV12-4
ASSSGGTNEKLF
>few|TRBJ2-4|TRBV5-4
ASSRDRDLDLL
>.|TRBJ2-2|TRBV6-2/TRBV6-3
ASALGAFTGELF
>few|TRBJ1-1|TRBV12-3/TRBV12-4
ASSLAGRPPPNTEAF
>few|TRBJ2-7|TRBV20-1
SASKRLYEQY
>many|TRBJ2-3|TRBV7-6
ASSLLTDTQY
>many|TRBJ2-5|TRBV6-2/TRBV6-3
ASSYDRRREGPETQY
>.|TRBJ1-5|TRBV19
ASNEGFGNQPQH
>.|TRBJ2-1|TRBV12-3/TRBV12-4
ASSLRAGGWNEQF
>few|TRBJ2-1|TRBV7-4
ATGGLFVPNEQF
>many|TRBJ1-5|TRBV20-1
SARTPRTGPYQPQH
>many|TRBJ1-1|TRBV7-2
ASSPDSLVNTEAF
>many|TRBJ2-1|TRBV7-8
ASSLTSYEQF
>.|TRBJ2-4|TRBV7-2
ASSLDPGLNIQY
>.|TRBJ2-3|TRBV30
AWSPSLDTQY
>many|TRBJ2-3|TRBV7-3
ASSPSQGSDTQY
>.|TRBJ2-3|TRBV29-1
SVTTGGVDDTQY
>few|TRBJ2-7|TRBV5-1
ASSKGSLVEQY
>.|TRBJ2-7|TRBV20-1
SALRVGYEQY
>few|TRBJ1-2|TRBV25-1
ASSERLQGGGGYT
>.|TRBJ2-3|TRBV12-3/TRBV12-4
ASSSLADLTDTQY
>.|TRBJ2-7|TRBV7-8
ASSHRARYEQY
>many|TRBJ2-5|TRBV7-2
ASSLDWTTQETQY
>many|TRBJ1-4|TRBV7-2
ASSLGQVEEKLF
>many|TRBJ1-3|TRBV12-3/TRBV12-4
ASTARALSGNTIY
>many|TRBJ2-5|TRBV7-8
ASSSLAGGPQETQY
>many|TRBJ2-7|TRBV7-9
ASSTAQGAPYEQY
>many|TRBJ2-7|TRBV10-3
AISESRGGLTYEQY
>.|TRBJ1-1|TRBV28
ASSEQGAAEAF
>many|TRBJ2-5|TRBV9
ASSARSGSGETQY
>.|TRBJ2-1|TRBV29-1
SAGTSSGDEQF
>.|TRBJ2-5|TRBV5-3
ASSLVGDQETQY